The 4 T cell receptor beta chains below all came from one sample that was sequenced in a study of shared clonotypes between healthy human individuals. Sequenced by immunoSEQ multiplex PCR; TCRdb stores in-frame clones only, minus some. The table has around 600,000 clones, roughly 96% seen once. Naive CD8 cells, CD45RO-negative and positively selected for CCR7, excluded terminally differentiated effector memory CD45RA+ cells. Sample: naive CD8+ T cells sorted from blood. These receptors originate from a woman in her 30s in good health.

The chain links TRBV27 to TRBJ2-1; a possible D gene is TRBD2 (7 bases). CDR3 length equals 17 residues. Germline V gene lookup returns CDR1 MNHEY and CDR2 SMNVEV (reference sequence). The V and J ends lost 3 bases and 2 bases respectively, with 17 bases between them. CDR3 region: CASSFGTGLAAYNEQFF. The CDR3 DNA reads as TGTGCCAGCAGTTTCGGCACAGGGCTAGCGGCCTACAATGAGCAGTTCTTC.

This chain connects TRBV6-5 to TRBJ2-1, with TRBD2 identical over 10 bases. There are 15 residues in the CDR3. CDR1 and CDR2 (germline): MNHEY, SVGAGI. The V gene end was trimmed by 2 bases and the J gene end by 3 bases; junction bases not matched to a gene: 1. Here the CDR3 DNA reads TGTGCCAGCAGTTACGTAGCGGGAGGCTACAATGAGCAGTTCTTC. Protein product: CASSYVAGGYNEQFF.

The rearrangement uses TRBV19 and TRBJ1-1; the D is unclear. The CDR3 is made up of 13 amino acids. Trimming removed 6 bases from V and 0 bases from J, with 8 bases in between. The germline V gene has CDR1 LNHDA and CDR2 SQIVND (reference sequence). DNA of the CDR3: TGTGCCAGTAGCCCGGTAGTGAACACTGAAGCTTTCTTT. Protein: CASSPVVNTEAFF.

This sequence joins TRBV10-2 and TRBJ2-2, with 8 bases matching TRBD1. CDR1 and CDR2 from the germline V gene are WSHSY and SAAADI. The CDR3 sequence is 18 residues long. Unmatched junction bases numbered 19, after V lost 6 bases and J lost 7 bases. CDR3 protein: CASRLRLGQGRENGELFF. CDR3 coding DNA: TGCGCCAGCAGACTACGATTAGGACAGGGAAGAGAAAACGGGGAGCTGTTTTTT.